This T cell receptor (beta chain) was observed in a study of T cells in Graves' hyperthyroidism and ophthalmopathy. On the study more broadly: Staff took peripheral blood when the initial diagnosis was made, before any treatment began. The study, taken as a whole, reports: From stable hyperthyroidism, ophthalmopathy was separated by a 13 V-J model.

The table lists this clonotype with many counts. As yet, its antigen is unknown. Researchers amplified the TCR beta CDR3 regions from RNA transcripts. In the first-round RT-PCR of the TCR CDR3, the HTBI primer set was used. One entry per CDR3 protein, called by TCRdb with MiXCR from the multiplex PCR reads. This table holds under 600,000 distinct CDR3 sequences, 16% found once. The trim removed 2 bases at V and 5 bases at J, leaving 7 bases unmatched. Per germline, CDR1 MNHNY and CDR2 SVGAGI (reference sequence). The CDR3 runs to 16 residues. Exclusion of patients followed from uncontrolled infection, other autoimmune disease, pregnancy or lactation.

The chain employs TRBV6-6 and TRBJ2-2; 8 bases line up with TRBD1. The specimen sequenced was blood. The origin of this receptor is a woman aged 40 to 50 with Graves' ophthalmopathy. In DNA, the CDR3 is TGTGCCAGCAGTTACCCCCAGGGGGCAGGAACCGGGGAGCTGTTTTTT. It translates to CASSYPQGAGTGELFF.